This T cell receptor (beta chain) was sequenced in a study of cytomegalovirus exposure and HLA in healthy donors. This clone was recorded once. Clones were sequenced by immunoSEQ multiplex PCR, and TCRdb holds only the in-frame ones, with some missing. The profile shows tens of thousands of clones, over 90% of them singletons. The CDR3 length is 14 residues. V lost 5 bases and J 0 bases, leaving 13 bases between the germline ends. Germline V lookup: CDR1 SQVTM, CDR2 ANQGSEA. The gene calls are TRBV29-1 and TRBJ1-2; D is unclear. The receptor was isolated from a woman aged 18-35 years in good health and CMV-seronegative. The sample consisted of PBMCs. CDR3 sequence (DNA): TGCAGCGTTTTCCCCGGGGAGGCTAACTATGGCTACACCTTC. This translates into CSVFPGEANYGYTF.